This T cell receptor beta chain was identified in a study of prognosis after radiotherapy for stage I lung cancer. About the research overall: Patients were about a dozen men and more than 5 women aged about 50 to 85, median about 70 years. It was SBRT that served as radiotherapy, in 3 to 5 fractions with a biologically effective dose of at least 100 Gy. Receipt of concurrent therapy with stereotactic body radiotherapy occurred in no patient.

Study outcomes and limitations: Patients who went on to get distant metastases had lower Shannon entropy after stereotactic body radiation therapy.

The study amplified the TCR beta CDR3 region from genomic DNA. This amplification was carried out by two rounds of multiplex PCR. First-round PCR employed TRBV- and TRBJ-specific primers for each gene. TCRdb independently ran MiXCR on the multiplex PCR reads; one entry per CDR3 protein. Here the sample spans about 32,000 distinct CDR3 sequences, around 40% being singletons. Germline CDR1 reads LNHDA; CDR2 reads SQIVND (reference sequence). The CDR3 loop spans 14 amino acids. J lost 5 bases, V lost 9 bases, and 9 bases had no gene match. This clonotype was recorded many times. What it binds is unknown. The chain has TRBV19 and TRBJ2-1; TRBD1 matches 8 bases. This material consisted of PBMCs, taken before or after stereotactic body radiation therapy (not recorded which). This sequence originates from a donor over 45 with non-small cell lung cancer. CDR3 in amino acids: CASTEDRDHNEQFF. In DNA, the CDR3 is TGTGCCAGCACCGAGGACAGGGACCACAATGAGCAGTTCTTC.